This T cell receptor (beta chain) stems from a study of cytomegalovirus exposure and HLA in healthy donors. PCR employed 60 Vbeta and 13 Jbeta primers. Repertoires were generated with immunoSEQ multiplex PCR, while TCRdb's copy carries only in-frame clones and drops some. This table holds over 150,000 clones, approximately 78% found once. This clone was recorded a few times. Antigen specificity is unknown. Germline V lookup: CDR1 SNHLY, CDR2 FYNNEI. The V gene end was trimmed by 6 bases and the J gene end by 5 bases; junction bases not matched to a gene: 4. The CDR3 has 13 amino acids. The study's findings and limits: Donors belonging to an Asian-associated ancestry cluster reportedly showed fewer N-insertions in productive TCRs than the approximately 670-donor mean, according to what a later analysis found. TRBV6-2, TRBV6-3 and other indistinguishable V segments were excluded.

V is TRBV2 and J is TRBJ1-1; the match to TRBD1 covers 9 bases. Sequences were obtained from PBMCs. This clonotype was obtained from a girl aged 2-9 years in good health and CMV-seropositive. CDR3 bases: TGTGCCAGCAGGGACAGGGGATTAACTGAAGCTTTCTTT. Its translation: CASRDRGLTEAFF. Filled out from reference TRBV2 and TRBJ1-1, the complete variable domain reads EPEVTQTPSHQVTQMGQEVILRCVPISNHLYFYWYRQILGQKVEFLVSFYNNEISEKSEIFDDQFSVERPDGSNFTLKIRSTKLEDSAMYFCASRDRGLTEAFFGQGTRLTVV.